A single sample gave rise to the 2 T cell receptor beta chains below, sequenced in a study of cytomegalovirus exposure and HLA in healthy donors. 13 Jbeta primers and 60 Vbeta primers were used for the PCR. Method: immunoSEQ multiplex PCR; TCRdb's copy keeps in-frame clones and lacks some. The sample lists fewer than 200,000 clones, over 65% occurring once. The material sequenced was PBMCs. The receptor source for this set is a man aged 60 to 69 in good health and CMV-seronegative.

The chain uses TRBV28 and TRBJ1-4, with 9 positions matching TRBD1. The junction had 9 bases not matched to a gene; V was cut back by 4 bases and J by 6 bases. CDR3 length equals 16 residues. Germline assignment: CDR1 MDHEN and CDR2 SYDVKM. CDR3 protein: CASSSHGTGTDEKLFF. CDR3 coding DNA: TGTGCCAGCAGTTCTCACGGGACAGGGACAGATGAAAAACTGTTTTTT. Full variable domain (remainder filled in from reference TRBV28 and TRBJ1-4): DVKVTQSSRYLVKRTGEKVFLECVQDMDHENMFWYRQDPGLGLRLIYFSYDVKMKEKGDIPEGYSVSREKKERFSLILESASTNQTSMYLCASSSHGTGTDEKLFFGSGTQLSVL.

The CDR3 reads CASSLGGNNPNYGYTF. The CDR3 region has the DNA TGTGCCAGCAGCCTAGGAGGTAACAATCCCAACTATGGCTACACCTTC. This sequence joins TRBV27 and TRBJ1-2; no reliable D call. The germline V gene has CDR1 MNHEY and CDR2 SMNVEV (reference sequence). The CDR3 has 16 amino acids. Trimming took off 6 bases at V and 2 bases at J, with 19 bases between the two ends.